The following is a TCR beta chain sequence with its context. This sample was taken from a study of blood T cell repertoires in COVID-19. About the study: The United States, Italy and Spain provided the acute and convalescent COVID-19 samples.

Only in-frame clones appear in the TCRdb table, and some are missing; sequencing was by immunoSEQ multiplex PCR. Of approximately 200,000 clones listed, 85% to 90% are singletons. The CDR3 runs to 13 residues. V gave up 6 bases and J gave up 4 bases, with 12 bases separating them. Input material: peripheral blood. The chain has TRBV12-3 or TRBV12-4 and TRBJ1-2, with D possibly TRBD1 on 5 matching bases. The TCR comes from a woman aged 60 to 75 with acute or convalescent COVID-19. The CDR3 coding sequence is TGTGCCAGCAGCTCTGGTGGGGCCTATGGCTACACCTTC. Translated, it gives CASSSGGAYGYTF.